This record covers a single T cell receptor beta chain. Its specificity is not known. Samples were taken several times over chemoradiotherapy. These data originate in a study of chemoradiotherapy in HPV16-positive cancers. Study results and caveats: HPV-responsive T-cell expansion during chemoradiotherapy was linked to improved recurrence-free survival in HPV16-positive patients. Candidate HPV-specific clones and E7-related TCR motifs grew in tumor during treatment. Functional assays defining HPV-specific T cells used only two HPV16-positive patients.

Profiling relied on immunoSEQ multiplex PCR, and the TCRdb table lists in-frame clones only, not all of them. This table holds around 30,000 clones, about 90% found once. The source material was blood, sampled from a patient who underwent chemoradiotherapy. The TCR comes from a human donor with HPV-associated anogenital cancer.

This CDR3 is CASNLGDTEPQHF. The CDR3, as DNA: TGTGCCAGTAACCTGGGAGACACCGAGCCCCAGCATTTT. The chain combines TRBV19 with TRBJ1-5; D gene ambiguous. Germline V gene data show CDR1 as LNHDA and CDR2 as SQIVND (reference sequence). There are 13 residues in the CDR3. Trimming cost V 7 bases and J 8 bases, with 15 bases left between them. The full variable domain, rest sourced from reference TRBV19 and TRBJ1-5, is DGGITQSPKYLFRKEGQNVTLSCEQNLNHDAMYWYRQDPGQGLRLIYYSQIVNDFQKGDIAEGYSVSREKKESFPLTVTSAQKNPTAFYLCASNLGDTEPQHFGDGTRLSIL.